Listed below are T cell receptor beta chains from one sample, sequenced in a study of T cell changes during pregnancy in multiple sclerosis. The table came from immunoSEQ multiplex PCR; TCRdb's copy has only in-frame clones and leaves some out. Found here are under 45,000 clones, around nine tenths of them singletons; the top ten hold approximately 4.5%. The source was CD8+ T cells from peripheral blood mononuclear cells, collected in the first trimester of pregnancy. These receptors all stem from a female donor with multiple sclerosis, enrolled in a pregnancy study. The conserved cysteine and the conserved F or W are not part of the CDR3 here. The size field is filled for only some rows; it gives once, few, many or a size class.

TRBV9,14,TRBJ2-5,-,ASSGLGAAGGETQY
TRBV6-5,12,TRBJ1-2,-,ASTRTGGGYGYT
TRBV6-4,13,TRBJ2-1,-,ASSEQTGAYNEQF
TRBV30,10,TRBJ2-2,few,AWKGATGELF
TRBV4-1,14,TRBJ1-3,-,ASSPLPGMSGNTIY
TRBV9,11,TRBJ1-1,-,ASSVVSNTEAF
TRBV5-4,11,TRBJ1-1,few,ASRRDLNTEAF
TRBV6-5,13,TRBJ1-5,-,ASSYTQGGDQPQH
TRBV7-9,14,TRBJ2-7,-,ASSQELGTGGDEQY
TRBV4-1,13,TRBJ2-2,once,ASSPWGGYTGELF
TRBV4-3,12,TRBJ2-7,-,ASSQTSLAYEQY
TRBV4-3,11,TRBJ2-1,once,ASSQGSGDEQF
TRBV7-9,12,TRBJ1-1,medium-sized,ASSLLALNTEAF
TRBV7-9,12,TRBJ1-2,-,ASSSWDSNYGYT
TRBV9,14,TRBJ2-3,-,ASSGPGGAEADTQY
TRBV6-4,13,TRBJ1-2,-,ASRESTHGTKGYT
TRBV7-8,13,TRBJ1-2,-,ASSLSGQGTYGYT
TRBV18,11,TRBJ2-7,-,ASSPREGYEQY
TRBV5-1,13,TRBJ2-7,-,ASSLAGGGAWEQY
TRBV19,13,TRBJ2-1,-,ASSPTPGRVNEQF
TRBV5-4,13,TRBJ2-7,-,ASTFGDSPHYEQY
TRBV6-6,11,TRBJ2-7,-,ASMEGGSYEQY
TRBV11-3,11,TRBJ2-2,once,ASSLPGPGELF
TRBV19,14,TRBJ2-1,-,ASSIPHSGGGNEQF
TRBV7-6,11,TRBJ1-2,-,ASSLQGLGGYT
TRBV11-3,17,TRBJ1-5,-,ASSLDISQVEGGNQPQH
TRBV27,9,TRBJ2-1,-,ASSLGVEQF
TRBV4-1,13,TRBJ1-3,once,ASSRQGLQGNTIY
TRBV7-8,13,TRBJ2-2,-,ASSLQGANTGELF
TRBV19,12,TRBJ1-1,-,ASSIGQGNTEAF
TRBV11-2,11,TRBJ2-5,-,ASSSGLEETQY
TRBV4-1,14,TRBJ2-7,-,ASTFNGLAGGYEQY
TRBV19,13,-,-,ASSIETGTLYEQY
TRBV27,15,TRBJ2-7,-,ASSLSLYSGTSYEQY
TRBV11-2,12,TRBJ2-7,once,ASSLGDTPYEQY
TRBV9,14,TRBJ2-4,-,ASSSPSGGAGDIQY
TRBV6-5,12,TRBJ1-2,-,ASSLTGANYGYT
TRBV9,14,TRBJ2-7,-,ASSAGTTGVAYEQY
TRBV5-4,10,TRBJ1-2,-,ASTDTTYGYT
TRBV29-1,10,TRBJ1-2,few,SVELRTGGYT
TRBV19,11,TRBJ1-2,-,ASSPPYREGYT
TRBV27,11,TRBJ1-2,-,ASKGYSNYGYT
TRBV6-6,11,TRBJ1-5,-,ASSLPQDQPQH
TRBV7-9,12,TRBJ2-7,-,ASSPSGGTYEQY
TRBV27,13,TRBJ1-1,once,ASSLSPVSNTEAF
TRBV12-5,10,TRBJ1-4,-,ASGGTKEKLF
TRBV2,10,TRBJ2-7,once,ASRETGGEQY
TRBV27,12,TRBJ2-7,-,ASSPGGGSYEQY
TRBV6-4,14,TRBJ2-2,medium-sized,ASSDSTSGGTGELF
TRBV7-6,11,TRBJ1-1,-,ASSLTGGTEAF